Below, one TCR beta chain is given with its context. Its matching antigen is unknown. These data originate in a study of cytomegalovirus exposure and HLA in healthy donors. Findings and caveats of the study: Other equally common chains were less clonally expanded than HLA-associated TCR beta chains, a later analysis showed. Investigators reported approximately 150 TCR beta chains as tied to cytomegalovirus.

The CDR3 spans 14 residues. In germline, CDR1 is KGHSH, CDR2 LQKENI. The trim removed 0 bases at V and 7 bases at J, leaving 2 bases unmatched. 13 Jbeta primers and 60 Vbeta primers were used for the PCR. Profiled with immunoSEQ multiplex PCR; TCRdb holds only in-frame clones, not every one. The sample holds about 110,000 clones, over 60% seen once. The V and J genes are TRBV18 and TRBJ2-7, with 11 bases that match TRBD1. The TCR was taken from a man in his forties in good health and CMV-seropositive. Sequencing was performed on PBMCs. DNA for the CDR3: TGTGCCAGCTCACCACCCGGGACAGGGGGTGAGCAGTACTTC. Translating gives CASSPPGTGGEQYF.